This T cell receptor (beta chain) is drawn from a study of persistence of HIV-infected CD4 T cells (dated by TCRdb to the early 2020s). Regarding the complete study: The study isolated CMV- and HIV-1 Gag-responding CD4+ T cells from ART-treated individuals to examine antigen-driven clonal expansion of HIV-1-infected cells. Suppressive ART had been received by participants for a median of about eight years. Apart from a couple of participants who underwent leukapheresis at a single time point, peripheral blood samples of up to about 180 mL were collected from participants at multiple time points. The clonality of all cells in each sorted population was assessed by TCRbeta sequencing, whereas the clonality of infected cells was assessed by proviral sequencing. Cross-participant TCR cluster analysis included roughly eight participants for CMV and six or seven participants for Gag. Summary of the overall study and its limitations: Restriction of bulk TCR analyses to the rare CMV-responding cells that actually carried HIV-1 proviruses was not possible. Significantly lower TCRbeta richness was observed in CMV- and Gag-responding cells than in anti-CD3/anti-CD28-responding cells, and higher oligoclonality was observed in CMV-responding cells than in CD3/CD28-stimulated and Gag-responding cells. Antigen-responding cells were enriched for degenerate expanded CDR3beta sequences, which suggests convergent selection of CD4+ responses to CMV and Gag. Few individuals were included in the study, and only a limited range of antigens was tested. A correlation was observed between TCR oligoclonality and proviral oligoclonality within the same sorted populations.

What the treatment or condition label conveys for this sample: suppressive antiretroviral therapy. A pool of overlapping HIV-1 Gag 15-mer peptides was used at roughly 0.95 ug per peptide per mL for cell stimulation. Nonresponding CD40L-negative CD69-negative CD45RO-high memory CD4+ T cells were sorted as memory populations depleted of antigen-responding cells. HIV-1-infected adults in whom suppressive ART had been started during chronic infection were enrolled as participants. For at least 4 years, participants had undetectable plasma HIV-1 RNA, below 50 copies/mL. To be included, participants needed a CD4+ T cell count above 400 cells/uL and a positive CMV serology. Before stimulation, PBMCs were isolated using density centrifugation and depleted of CD8+ T cells. For 18 hours, CD8-depleted PBMCs were stimulated with anti-CD28/CD49d costimulation, a CD40-blocking antibody, and enfuvirtide, which was added to prevent new infections. Sorting was done on either a Beckman Coulter MoFlo Legacy or an XDP sorter, and propidium iodide was used to exclude dead cells. Genomic DNA was extracted using the QIAamp DNA Mini Kit for samples with more than one million cells and using the Quick-DNA Microprep Kit for all other samples.

Trimming takes 5 bases from V and 4 bases from J, and the germline ends sit 10 bases apart. Taken from cysteine to phenylalanine, the CDR3 has 13 residues. The sequence is cut down to CDR3 DNA, 39 bases in frame from base 1. The germline V gene (reference sequence) sets CDR1 to LNHDA and CDR2 to SQIVND. In this sample, this clone turned up once. Its target antigen remains unknown. Qualities for individual bases were not recorded, and no much larger clone is one base off. TCRbeta repertoires were sequenced from genomic DNA with the immunoSEQ hsTCRB assay version 4 in survey mode. For TCRbeta sequencing, genomic DNA was diluted to around 10 ng/uL, with up to 1 ug used per sample. The paper's processing steps were these. Analysis of the TCRbeta data was done in ImmunoSeq Analyzer 3.0, and diversity was computed on productive nucleotide rearrangements. Using the Immunarch R package, lower-bound TCR diversity was estimated with the improved Chao index and clonality was estimated with the Gini coefficient. Nucleotide rearrangements that differed but encoded the same CDR3beta amino acid sequence were counted as separate clonotypes. Differential abundance analysis found TCRbeta sequences that were significantly enriched in antigen-responding cells compared with anti-CD3/anti-CD28-activated cells. Using predicted peptide-MHC specificity as the basis, GLIPH2 grouped TCRs into clusters, both for each participant individually and for the merged data sets that combined participants. The source is immuneACCESS, and TCRdb retained only in-frame sequences with V and J called. Part of the clones is not carried over; for the studies checked, unresolved V genes explain less than half of this, and the remainder is unexplained. V and J calls and clone size are as listed in that table; D and trimming were resolved from the DNA. Within this sample are about 40,000 clones, with over 65% of them counted one time only. Around 5.9% of the sample lies in the top ten.

Sequencing was performed on cultured CD4+ T cells from PBMCs, taken from a patient who received antiretroviral therapy. What this sample's cell subset or site label stands for: CD40L-CD69- CD45RO-high memory CD4 T cells not responding to Gag peptides. The clonotype was recovered from an adult with HIV. The donor label of this sample is uncertain. The sequence is built from TRBV19 and TRBJ2-3; 6 matching bases give a weak D call of TRBD1. The nucleotides read TGTGCCAGTAGTTTAGGGGGTGCAGATACGCAGTATTTT. The encoded protein is CASSLGGADTQYF.